The next 31 T cell receptor beta chains were all read from a single sample in a study of cytomegalovirus exposure and HLA in healthy donors. Researchers ran the PCR with 60 Vbeta and 13 Jbeta primers. Assay: immunoSEQ multiplex PCR; the TCRdb copy retains only in-frame clones and omits some. The sample includes about 190,000 clones, approximately 86% of them seen just once. The specimen was PBMCs. These receptors came from a woman aged 18-30 years in good health and CMV-seronegative.

The chain links TRBV2 to TRBJ2-1, with D hard to call. The CDR3 covers 14 residues. Trimming left V 3 bases short and J 6 bases short, with 12 bases between. The germline gives CDR1 SNHLY, CDR2 FYNNEI. The DNA of the CDR3 is TGTGCCAGCAGTGACAGGTATACCCCCAATGAGCAGTTCTTC. This sequence encodes CASSDRYTPNEQFF. The whole variable domain, filled in from reference TRBV2 and TRBJ2-1, reads EPEVTQTPSHQVTQMGQEVILRCVPISNHLYFYWYRQILGQKVEFLVSFYNNEISEKSEIFDDQFSVERPDGSNFTLKIRSTKLEDSAMYFCASSDRYTPNEQFFGPGTRLTVL.

This clone appeared a few times. This chain uses TRBV4-1 with TRBJ1-2, with 9 positions matching TRBD1. The ends lost 0 bases at V and 4 bases at J; junction bases unmatched: 9. The CDR3 contains 17 residues. From germline, CDR1 is MGHRA and CDR2 YSYEKL. This CDR3 is CASSQDRDRERSYGYTF. The DNA for the CDR3 is TGCGCCAGCAGCCAAGACCGGGACAGGGAGAGGTCCTATGGCTACACCTTC.

The genes are TRBV10-3 and TRBJ2-7, with TRBD2 matching over 14 bases. After removal of 3 bases from V and 3 bases from J, the junction contained 4 bases not matched to a gene. The CDR3 totals 16 residues. Germline values: CDR1 ENHRY, CDR2 SYGVKD. CDR3 bases: TGTGCCATCAGTGATAGGACTAGCGGGAGGAACTACGAGCAGTACTTC. It encodes CAISDRTSGRNYEQYF.

This rearrangement joins TRBV7-6 to TRBJ1-2, with a tentative D call TRBD1 (5 bases). CDR1 is SGHVS, CDR2 FNYEAQ, per germline. CDR3 length equals 15 residues. The germline V and J ends were trimmed by 1 base and 5 bases, with 14 bases remaining between them. The CDR3 region is CASSLDSGGEYGYTF. As DNA, the CDR3 is TGTGCCAGCAGCTTAGATTCAGGAGGGGAGTATGGCTACACCTTC. Full variable domain (remainder filled in from reference TRBV7-6 and TRBJ1-2): GAGVSQSPRYKVTKRGQDVALRCDPISGHVSLYWYRQALGQGPEFLTYFNYEAQQDKSGLPNDRFSAERPEGSISTLTIQRTEQRDSAMYRCASSLDSGGEYGYTFGSGTRLTVV.

The chain has TRBV7-2 and TRBJ2-3, with 9 bases that match TRBD2. The junction had 9 bases not matched to a gene; V was cut back by 4 bases and J by 7 bases. The CDR3 totals 15 residues. Per the germline V gene, CDR1 is SGHTA and CDR2 is FQGNSA. CDR3 sequence: CASSSPGLASHTQYF. CDR3 nucleotides: TGTGCCAGCAGCTCCCCGGGACTAGCCTCCCATACGCAGTATTTT.

The J gene is TRBJ1-4, the V gene TRBV7-9; D gene unclear. Trimming took off 2 bases at V and 16 bases at J, with 17 bases between the two ends. Germline V CDR1 and CDR2: SEHNR, FQNEAQ (reference sequence). The CDR3 loop spans 13 amino acids. CDR3: CASSLPGASYPFF. The CDR3 nucleotides read TGTGCCAGCAGCTTACCTGGTGCCAGTTATCCGTTTTTT.

The V and J genes are TRBV16 and TRBJ1-5; perhaps TRBD1 as D (5 bases). The CDR3 covers 15 residues. Germline CDR1 KGHSY, CDR2 FQNENV. The V end lost 4 bases, the J end lost 0 bases, and 10 bases lay between the germline ends. The CDR3 DNA follows: TGTGCCAGCAGCCGTTCGACAGTTAGCAATCAGCCCCAGCATTTT. Amino acid sequence: CASSRSTVSNQPQHF.

This CDR3 reads CASSLGLAGGRETQYF. The CDR3 DNA follows: TGTGCCAGCAGCTTAGGACTAGCGGGGGGCAGGGAGACCCAGTACTTC. The chain uses TRBV11-2 and TRBJ2-5; 13 bases fit TRBD2. Germline CDR1 and CDR2: SGHAT and FQNNGV. The CDR3 has 16 amino acids. Trimming removed 1 base from V and 5 bases from J; junction bases left unmatched: 4.

This clone was observed a single time. This chain links TRBV19 with TRBJ2-5; 10 nucleotides line up with TRBD2. Trimming removed 7 bases from V and 4 bases from J; junction bases left unmatched: 12. Germline V gene lookup returns CDR1 LNHDA and CDR2 SQIVND (reference sequence). This CDR3 has 16 amino acids. CDR3 sequence: CASKKAGGPVGETQYF. The CDR3 DNA reads as TGTGCCAGTAAGAAAGCGGGGGGGCCTGTGGGAGAGACCCAGTACTTC.

This clone was counted a few times. This sequence joins TRBV11-3 and TRBJ1-3; 7 bases line up with TRBD1. The germline V gene encodes CDR1 SGHNT and CDR2 YENEEA. V was clipped by 5 bases and J by 4 bases; unmatched bases: 2. This CDR3 is built from 13 residues. Here the CDR3 reads CASSQGGGNTIYF. CDR3 bases: TGTGCCAGCAGCCAGGGGGGAGGAAACACCATATATTTT.

Remarks on this clone: This sample includes further DNA sequences coding for the same CDR3. CDR3 sequence: CASRHYREGNYGYTF. DNA of the CDR3: TGTGCCAGCAGACATTACAGGGAAGGAAACTATGGCTACACCTTC. The chain links TRBV6-1 to TRBJ1-2; the D gene is possibly TRBD1 (6 bases). CDR1 and CDR2 from the germline V gene are MNHNS and SASEGT. Trimming pared 6 bases from V and 2 bases from J, leaving 16 bases between. The CDR3 totals 15 residues.

The rearrangement links TRBV6-6 to TRBJ2-7, with 8 bases lining up with TRBD1. Germline trimming cut 2 bases from V and 0 bases from J; bases unmatched to any gene: 6. The CDR3 totals 16 residues. Germline V gene data show CDR1 as MNHNY and CDR2 as SVGAGI (reference sequence). CDR3 sequence: CASSYTHRGVSYEQYF. The CDR3 nucleotides are TGTGCCAGCAGTTACACACACAGGGGGGTCTCCTACGAGCAGTACTTC.

A single count supports this clone. The chain recombines TRBV5-4 with TRBJ1-2; D gene ambiguous. The ends were cut back, 4 bases at V and 4 bases at J, with 14 bases in the middle. The CDR3 is 14 amino acids. CDR1 SGHNT and CDR2 YYREEE come from the germline V gene (reference sequence). The DNA of the CDR3 is TGTGCCAGCAGCCCGCTCGCAGGAATCTATGGCTACACCTTC. Its translation is CASSPLAGIYGYTF.

The genes are TRBV29-1 and TRBJ1-1, with D unresolved. Between the trimmed V and J ends, which lost 4 bases and 5 bases, there was a span of 14 bases. There are 13 residues in the CDR3. Germline lookup yields CDR1 SQVTM and CDR2 ANQGSEA. The CDR3 coding sequence is TGCAGCGTTGGCGAGGGCGTGTTGACTGAAGCTTTCTTT. This gives the protein CSVGEGVLTEAFF.

The chain recombines TRBV6-4 with TRBJ1-4; 9 nucleotides align to TRBD1. The CDR3 consists of 13 residues. The germline CDR1 and CDR2 sequences are MRHNA and SNTAGT. Trimming took 10 bases from V and 6 from J; bases not matched to a gene: 6. As DNA, the CDR3 is TGTGCCACTCCGGGACAGGGCGATGAAAAACTGTTTTTT. The encoded protein is CATPGQGDEKLFF.

The rearrangement links TRBV11-2 to TRBJ2-1, with D maybe TRBD1 (5 bases). The V end lost 3 bases, the J end lost 9 bases, and 18 bases lay between the germline ends. This CDR3 is built from 15 residues. Germline lookup yields CDR1 SGHAT and CDR2 FQNNGV. The CDR3 region has the DNA TGTGCCAGCAGCTTTGGCCCCGAAGGGGTTGGTGAGCAGTTCTTC. It translates to CASSFGPEGVGEQFF.

The CDR3 sequence: CASSPGQGSPEAFF. CDR3 DNA: TGTGCCAGCAGCCCGGGACAGGGTAGCCCTGAAGCTTTCTTT. This chain links TRBV7-2 with TRBJ1-1; TRBD1 aligns across 9 bases. Losses at the gene ends were 5 bases for V and 6 bases for J; bases not matched to a gene: 7. CDR1 is SGHTA and CDR2 is FQGNSA in the germline V gene. The CDR3 contains 14 residues.

The V call is TRBV11-2, the J call TRBJ2-1; 12 nucleotides align to TRBD2. The CDR3 totals 15 residues. The V segment lost 3 bases and the J segment 5 bases; nucleotides outside the gene matches: 2. Germline V gives CDR1 SGHAT, CDR2 FQNNGV. CDR3 coding DNA: TGTGCCAGCAGCTTCCTAGCGGGGGGGCACAATGAGCAGTTCTTC. Its translation is CASSFLAGGHNEQFF. Together with reference TRBV11-2 and TRBJ2-1, the CDR3 gives the full variable domain: EAGVAQSPRYKIIEKRQSVAFWCNPISGHATLYWYQQILGQGPKLLIQFQNNGVVDDSQLPKDRFSAERLKGVDSTLKIQPAKLEDSAVYLCASSFLAGGHNEQFFGPGTRLTVL.

The CDR3 loop is CASSPGTTYEQYF. For the CDR3, the DNA is TGTGCCAGTAGTCCCGGGACAACCTACGAGCAGTACTTC. V is TRBV19 and J is TRBJ2-7; weak D call: TRBD1 (6 bases). The V end was cut by 5 bases, the J end by 2 bases, with 10 bases between. The CDR3 contains 13 residues. CDR1 LNHDA and CDR2 SQIVND come from the germline V gene (reference sequence).

The CDR3 region has the DNA TGTGCCAGCACCGGGGAGAACACCTATAATTCACCCCTCCACTTT. It specifies CASTGENTYNSPLHF. The chain combines TRBV28 with TRBJ1-6; unclear D gene. This CDR3 region has 15 residues. Germline lookup yields CDR1 MDHEN and CDR2 SYDVKM. V was clipped by 7 bases and J by 2 bases, with 12 bases between them.

This chain uses TRBV27 with TRBJ1-1, with D perhaps TRBD1 (6 bases). Germline values: CDR1 MNHEY, CDR2 SMNVEV (reference sequence). This CDR3 has 16 residues. Trimming stripped 2 bases from V and 4 bases from J, with 17 bases between. Here the CDR3 reads CASSLSRDTSPTEAFF. The CDR3, as DNA: TGTGCCAGCAGTTTAAGCCGGGACACCTCCCCCACTGAAGCTTTCTTT.

The rearrangement links TRBV28 to TRBJ2-3; weak D call: TRBD1 (6 bases). The CDR3 is made up of 15 amino acids. Trimming took 3 bases from V and 4 from J, leaving 14 bases between them. The germline CDR1 and CDR2 sequences are MDHEN and SYDVKM. CDR3: CASSFRGPGADTQYF. CDR3 DNA: TGTGCCAGCAGTTTCAGGGGCCCTGGTGCAGATACGCAGTATTTT. Based on the CDR3 plus reference TRBV28 and TRBJ2-3, the full variable domain is DVKVTQSSRYLVKRTGEKVFLECVQDMDHENMFWYRQDPGLGLRLIYFSYDVKMKEKGDIPEGYSVSREKKERFSLILESASTNQTSMYLCASSFRGPGADTQYFGPGTRLTVL.

The genes are TRBV30 and TRBJ1-6; D might be TRBD1 (5 bases). This CDR3 is 17 amino acids long. Germline lookup yields CDR1 GTSNPN and CDR2 SVGIG (reference sequence). V was shortened by 0 bases and J by 6 bases, with 18 bases between the two germline ends. The CDR3 loop is CAWSVSGLTDANSPLHF. The CDR3 DNA sequence: TGTGCCTGGAGTGTATCGGGACTTACGGACGCTAATTCACCCCTCCACTTT. Full variable domain (rest looked up from reference TRBV30 and TRBJ1-6): SQTIHQWPATLVQPVGSPLSLECTVEGTSNPNLYWYRQAAGRGLQLLFYSVGIGQISSEVPQNLSASRPQDRQFILSSKKLLLSDSGFYLCAWSVSGLTDANSPLHFGNGTRLTVT.

The rearrangement joins TRBV6-1 to TRBJ1-1; D may be TRBD1 (6 bases). The V and J ends lost 5 bases and 10 bases respectively, with 14 bases between them. This CDR3 is 12 amino acids long. Germline V gene sequence: CDR1 MNHNS, CDR2 SASEGT. The chain's CDR3 is CASSHGQSGAFF. For the CDR3, the DNA is TGTGCCAGCAGTCATGGACAGTCGGGAGCTTTCTTT.

The chain has TRBV6-1 and TRBJ1-2; TRBD1 aligns across 7 bases. This CDR3 region has 13 residues. The J segment lost 8 bases and the V segment lost 7 bases, leaving 10 bases of the junction unmatched. Germline assignment: CDR1 MNHNS and CDR2 SASEGT. CDR3 protein: CASTQDRFSGYTF. The CDR3 DNA reads as TGTGCCAGCACCCAGGACAGGTTTTCAGGCTACACCTTC.

This rearrangement joins TRBV19 to TRBJ2-5; 8 nucleotides line up with TRBD2. Trimming cost V 7 bases and J 8 bases; bases outside gene matches: 12. Germline loops: CDR1 LNHDA, CDR2 SQIVND (reference sequence). This CDR3 is built from 14 residues. This CDR3 is CASTQRGRPSTQYF. The CDR3 region has the DNA TGTGCCAGTACCCAGCGGGGGAGACCAAGCACCCAGTACTTC. The complete variable domain, with remaining parts taken from reference TRBV19 and TRBJ2-5, reads DGGITQSPKYLFRKEGQNVTLSCEQNLNHDAMYWYRQDPGQGLRLIYYSQIVNDFQKGDIAEGYSVSREKKESFPLTVTSAQKNPTAFYLCASTQRGRPSTQYFGPGTRLLVL.

The chain carries TRBV7-8 and TRBJ2-7; 9 bases map to TRBD2. In germline, CDR1 is SGHVS, CDR2 FQNEAQ. V lost 2 bases to trimming and J lost 4 bases; unmatched junction nucleotides: 3. The CDR3 length is 14 residues. CDR3 DNA sequence: TGTGCCAGCAGCTTAATAGCGGGAGAATACGAGCAGTACTTC. It codes for CASSLIAGEYEQYF.

J is TRBJ2-5 and V is TRBV7-9; 8 bases map to TRBD1. The CDR3 runs to 15 residues. Losses at the gene ends were 3 bases for V and 5 bases for J; bases not matched to a gene: 8. The germline CDR1 and CDR2 sequences are SEHNR and FQNEAQ (reference sequence). Written as DNA, the CDR3 is TGTGCCAGCAGCTTCCGGACAGGGCCAGGCGAGACCCAGTACTTC. It translates to CASSFRTGPGETQYF. Looking up the rest from reference TRBV7-9 and TRBJ2-5 gives the full variable domain: DTGVSQNPRHKITKRGQNVTFRCDPISEHNRLYWYRQTLGQGPEFLTYFQNEAQLEKSRLLSDRFSAERPKGSFSTLEIQRTEQGDSAMYLCASSFRTGPGETQYFGPGTRLLVL.

In this sample, this clone turned up once. The rearrangement links TRBV27 to TRBJ1-1; weak D call: TRBD1 (5 bases). Germline V CDR1 and CDR2: MNHEY, SMNVEV (reference sequence). The CDR3 consists of 14 residues. Trimming pared 6 bases from V and 1 base from J, leaving 12 bases between. The CDR3 here is CASRSFQGNTEAFF. The CDR3 bases are TGTGCCAGCAGGTCCTTCCAGGGGAACACTGAAGCTTTCTTT.

CDR3 sequence reads: CASSRGLAGLNEQFF. The CDR3 region has the DNA TGTGCCAGCAGCCGCGGACTAGCGGGACTCAATGAGCAGTTCTTC. The V gene is TRBV7-2, the J gene TRBJ2-1, with 12 positions matching TRBD2. V shed 5 bases and J 6 bases; nucleotides not matched to a gene: 5. This CDR3 is built from 15 residues. Germline-derived CDR1 and CDR2 are SGHTA and FQGNSA. Full variable domain (missing parts from reference TRBV7-2 and TRBJ2-1): GAGVSQSPSNKVTEKGKDVELRCDPISGHTALYWYRQSLGQGLEFLIYFQGNSAPDKSGLPSDRFSAERTGGSVSTLTIQRTQQEDSAVYLCASSRGLAGLNEQFFGPGTRLTVL.

The chain carries TRBV10-3 and TRBJ1-2; weak D call: TRBD1 (5 bases). Between the trimmed V and J ends, which lost 3 bases and 4 bases, there was a span of 9 bases. The CDR3 has 13 residues. Germline CDR1 reads ENHRY; CDR2 reads SYGVKD. CDR3 loop: CAISEGVVYGYTF. CDR3 coding DNA: TGTGCCATCAGTGAAGGGGTGGTCTATGGCTACACCTTC.